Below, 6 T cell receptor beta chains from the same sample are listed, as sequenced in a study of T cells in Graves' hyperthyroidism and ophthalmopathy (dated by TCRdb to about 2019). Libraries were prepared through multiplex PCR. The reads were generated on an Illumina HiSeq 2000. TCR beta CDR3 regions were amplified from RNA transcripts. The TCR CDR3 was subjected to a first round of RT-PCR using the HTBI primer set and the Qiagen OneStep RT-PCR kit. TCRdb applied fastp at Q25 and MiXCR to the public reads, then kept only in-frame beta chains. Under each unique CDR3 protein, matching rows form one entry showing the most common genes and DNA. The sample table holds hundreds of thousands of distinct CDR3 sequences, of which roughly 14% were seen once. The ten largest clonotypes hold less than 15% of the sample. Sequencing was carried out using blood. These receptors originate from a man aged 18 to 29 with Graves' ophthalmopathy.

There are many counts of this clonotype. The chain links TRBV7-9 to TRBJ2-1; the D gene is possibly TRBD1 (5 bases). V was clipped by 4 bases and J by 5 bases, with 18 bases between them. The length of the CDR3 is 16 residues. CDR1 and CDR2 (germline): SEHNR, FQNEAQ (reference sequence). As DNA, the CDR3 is TGTGCCAGCAGCTCCTCTGCCTCCGCAGGGAACAATGAGCAGTTCTTC. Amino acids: CASSSSASAGNNEQFF.

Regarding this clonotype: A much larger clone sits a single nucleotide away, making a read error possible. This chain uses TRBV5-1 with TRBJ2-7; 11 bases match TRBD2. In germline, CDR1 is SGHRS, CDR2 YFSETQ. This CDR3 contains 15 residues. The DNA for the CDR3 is TGCGCCAGCAGCCCACTAGCGGGAGAGTATTACGAGCAGTGCTTC. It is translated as CASSPLAGEYYEQCF.

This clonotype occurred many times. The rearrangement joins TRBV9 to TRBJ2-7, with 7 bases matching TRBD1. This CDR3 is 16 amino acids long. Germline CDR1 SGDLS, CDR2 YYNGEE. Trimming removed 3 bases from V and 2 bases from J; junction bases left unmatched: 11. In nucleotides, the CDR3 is TGTGCCAGCAGCGCAGGGGGTATCCCGGGGACCTACGAGCAGTACTTC. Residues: CASSAGGIPGTYEQYF.

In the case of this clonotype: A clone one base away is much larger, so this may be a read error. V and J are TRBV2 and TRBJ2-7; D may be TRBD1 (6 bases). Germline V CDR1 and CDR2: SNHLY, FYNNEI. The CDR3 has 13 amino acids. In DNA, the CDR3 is TGTGCCAGCATGAGGACAGCTTCCTACCAGCAGTACTTC. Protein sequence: CASMRTASYQQYF.

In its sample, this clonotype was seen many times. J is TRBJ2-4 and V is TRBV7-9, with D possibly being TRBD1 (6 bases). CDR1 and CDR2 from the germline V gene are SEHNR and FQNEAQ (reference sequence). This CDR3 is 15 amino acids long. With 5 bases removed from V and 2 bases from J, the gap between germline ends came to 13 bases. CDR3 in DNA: TGTGCCAGCAGCACCACCGGGACAACCAAAAACATTCAGTACTTC. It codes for CASSTTGTTKNIQYF.

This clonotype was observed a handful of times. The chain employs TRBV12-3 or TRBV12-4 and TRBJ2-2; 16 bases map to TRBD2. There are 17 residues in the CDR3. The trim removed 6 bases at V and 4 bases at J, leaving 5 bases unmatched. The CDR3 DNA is TGTGCCAGCAGACCGGGACTAGCGGGAGGGAGCACCGGGGAGCTGTTTTTT. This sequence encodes CASRPGLAGGSTGELFF.